This TCR beta chain is drawn from a study of T-cell reconstitution after alpha-beta-depleted transplantation in children. This clonotype was seen only a few times. Germline V CDR1 and CDR2: DFQATT, SNEGSKA (reference sequence). This CDR3 has 13 amino acids. With 5 bases clipped from V and 4 bases from J, the junction kept 7 bases outside the gene matches. This sample's TCRbeta library carried unique molecular identifier barcodes. Each CDR3 protein gets one entry after TCRdb re-called the PCR reads with MiXCR. The sample contains 450,000 to 600,000 distinct CDR3 sequences, about an eighth of which appear only once.

The source material was PBMCs, mostly from graft donor cells, sampled 360 days after TCRalphabeta/CD19-depleted stem cell transplant. The rearrangement links TRBV20-1 to TRBJ1-2; 7 positions match TRBD1. The receptor was derived from a male patient under 18 who had a stem cell transplant for acute myeloid leukemia, so the T cells may come from the graft donor. The CDR3 nucleotides are TGCAGTGCTGGGACAGCTCTATCCTATGGCTACACCTTC. Its translation is CSAGTALSYGYTF.